This T cell receptor (beta chain) was profiled in a study of CD8 T cells in ankylosing spondylitis. Study-level findings and limits: Clones tied to disease were said to be significantly enriched in matched ankylosing spondylitis synovial fluid. Among TCR beta sequences, a motif of under 10 highly homologous variants appeared characteristic of ankylosing spondylitis blood. Those disease-linked clones were CD8+; they were also relatively rare in peripheral blood. Earlier work had already found some motif variants in reactive arthritis synovial fluid and blood.

This clonotype appeared a few times. The target antigen is unknown. Each CDR3 protein gets one entry after TCRdb re-called the 5' RACE reads with MiXCR. The sample consists of 190,000 or so distinct CDR3 sequences, about 13% of them appearing once. This clonotype was sampled from a male donor with ankylosing spondylitis or in good health (not recorded which). Sequencing was done on a sample of blood, either unsorted or a sorted T cell fraction (not recorded which).

CDR3 sequence (DNA): TGTGCCTGGAGTGTACGGGGGGTTCCCCCCGAGCAGTACTTC. It encodes CAWSVRGVPPEQYF. The rearrangement joins TRBV30 to TRBJ2-7; TRBD2 matches at 7 bases. J gave up 6 bases and V 0 bases, and 8 bases lay outside the gene matches. The CDR3 has 14 amino acids. The V gene's germline CDR1 is GTSNPN and CDR2 SVGIG (reference sequence).